This is a list of T cell receptor beta chains from one sample in a study of blood T cell repertoires in COVID-19. The protocol was immunoSEQ multiplex PCR, while the TCRdb copy is restricted to in-frame clones and leaves out a portion. The sample carries roughly 280,000 clones, around 87% recorded once. Material for sequencing was peripheral blood. Receptors were obtained from a man aged 18-30 years with active or convalescent COVID-19. The CDR3 runs from the conserved cysteine through the conserved F or W. A D gene is named only where the DNA matches it firmly. The size of a clone is reported for some rows only, either as once, few or many, or as a class for expanded clones.

v_gene: TRBV19; d_gene: -; j_gene: TRBJ1-6; abundance: once; CDR3nt: TGTGCCACCACCGCGGCTTTATACTCACCCCTCCACTTT; CDR3aa: CATTAALYSPLHF
v_gene: TRBV11-3; d_gene: TRBD2; j_gene: TRBJ2-7; abundance: -; CDR3nt: TGTGCCAGCAGCTTTCCTCCGGGGGGTTACGAGCAGTACTTC; CDR3aa: CASSFPPGGYEQYF
v_gene: TRBV11-1; d_gene: TRBD1; j_gene: TRBJ2-1; abundance: -; CDR3nt: TGTGCCAGCAGCTGGGACAGGGTCAATGAGCAGTTCTTC; CDR3aa: CASSWDRVNEQFF
v_gene: TRBV19; d_gene: TRBD1; j_gene: TRBJ1-5; abundance: -; CDR3nt: TGTGCCAGTAGTATATGGGGGACAGGGAATCAGCCCCAGCATTTT; CDR3aa: CASSIWGTGNQPQHF
v_gene: TRBV4-1; d_gene: TRBD1; j_gene: TRBJ1-5; abundance: -; CDR3nt: TGCGCCAGCAGCCAAGACAGGGGGGAACAGCCCCAGCATTTT; CDR3aa: CASSQDRGEQPQHF
v_gene: TRBV5-6; d_gene: -; j_gene: TRBJ2-2; abundance: once; CDR3nt: TGTGCCAGCGGCAGCACCGGGGAGCTGTTTTTT; CDR3aa: CASGSTGELFF
v_gene: TRBV6-1; d_gene: -; j_gene: TRBJ2-7; abundance: -; CDR3nt: TGTGCCAGCAGTGAAGATGAACAGGGACGCGAGCAGTACTTC; CDR3aa: CASSEDEQGREQYF
v_gene: TRBV6-5; d_gene: -; j_gene: TRBJ2-1; abundance: -; CDR3nt: TGTGCCAGCACATCGGGGGACCCGCTATACAATGAGCAGTTCTTC; CDR3aa: CASTSGDPLYNEQFF
v_gene: TRBV4-2; d_gene: TRBD2; j_gene: TRBJ2-3; abundance: -; CDR3nt: TGTGCCAGCAGCCCTCGATGGGCTAGCGGGGGGGAGGGAGATACGCAGTATTTT; CDR3aa: CASSPRWASGGEGDTQYF
v_gene: TRBV10-3; d_gene: -; j_gene: TRBJ1-6; abundance: -; CDR3nt: TGTGCCATCGGCTTTAACAATTCACCCCTCCACTTT; CDR3aa: CAIGFNNSPLHF
v_gene: TRBV29-1; d_gene: TRBD2; j_gene: TRBJ2-1; abundance: -; CDR3nt: TGCAGCGCCCCAACTAGCGGGACTTCTTTTTCCTACAATGAGCAGTTCTTC; CDR3aa: CSAPTSGTSFSYNEQFF
v_gene: TRBV3-1/TRBV3-2; d_gene: -; j_gene: TRBJ2-1; abundance: -; CDR3nt: TGTGCCAGCTCGCGGGGCGCCGCCTACAATGAGCAGTTCTTC; CDR3aa: CASSRGAAYNEQFF
v_gene: TRBV19; d_gene: -; j_gene: TRBJ1-2; abundance: -; CDR3nt: TGTGCCGCATCCGGAGGTTATGGCTACACCTTC; CDR3aa: CAASGGYGYTF
v_gene: TRBV7-3; d_gene: TRBD1; j_gene: TRBJ1-5; abundance: -; CDR3nt: TGTGCCAGCAGCTTGACAGGGGACGGACAGCCCCAGCATTTT; CDR3aa: CASSLTGDGQPQHF
v_gene: TRBV30; d_gene: -; j_gene: TRBJ2-6; abundance: -; CDR3nt: TGTGCCTGGAGTGTGGCAGGGGCCAACGTCCTGACTTTC; CDR3aa: CAWSVAGANVLTF
v_gene: TRBV9; d_gene: TRBD1; j_gene: TRBJ1-2; abundance: -; CDR3nt: TGTGCCAGCAGCGACCGGGACAGTGGCTATGGCTACACCTTC; CDR3aa: CASSDRDSGYGYTF
v_gene: TRBV28; d_gene: TRBD2; j_gene: TRBJ2-1; abundance: -; CDR3nt: TGTGCCAGCAGTTTGGCCCAGCGGGGGCCCAATGAGCAGTTCTTC; CDR3aa: CASSLAQRGPNEQFF
v_gene: TRBV4-1; d_gene: -; j_gene: TRBJ2-2; abundance: -; CDR3nt: TGCGCCAGCAGCCCAGCACGTCCTCCGGGGAAGCTGTTTTTT; CDR3aa: CASSPARPPGKLFF
v_gene: TRBV2; d_gene: -; j_gene: TRBJ1-3; abundance: -; CDR3nt: TGTGCCAGCGGAGACAACACCATATATTTT; CDR3aa: CASGDNTIYF
v_gene: TRBV6-2/TRBV6-3; d_gene: -; j_gene: TRBJ2-7; abundance: -; CDR3nt: TGTGCCAGCAGTGACGCAGGACAGACCTACGAGCAGTACTTC; CDR3aa: CASSDAGQTYEQYF
v_gene: TRBV28; d_gene: TRBD1; j_gene: TRBJ1-1; abundance: -; CDR3nt: TGTGCCAGCAGAACCGGGACAGTGAACACTGAAGCTTTCTTT; CDR3aa: CASRTGTVNTEAFF
v_gene: TRBV6-4; d_gene: TRBD2; j_gene: TRBJ2-1; abundance: -; CDR3nt: TGTGCCAGCTCCGGGACTAGCGGGATTAATGAGCAGTTCTTC; CDR3aa: CASSGTSGINEQFF
v_gene: TRBV9; d_gene: -; j_gene: TRBJ1-1; abundance: -; CDR3nt: TGTGCCAGCAGCGTAGAAGGGGCACGGCCCGGAAACACTGAAGCTTTCTTT; CDR3aa: CASSVEGARPGNTEAFF
v_gene: TRBV10-1; d_gene: -; j_gene: TRBJ2-7; abundance: -; CDR3nt: TGCGCCAGCAGTGAGGCCCGGCAGGGAACTTACGAGCAGTACTTC; CDR3aa: CASSEARQGTYEQYF
v_gene: TRBV4-2; d_gene: TRBD1; j_gene: TRBJ2-7; abundance: once; CDR3nt: TGTGCCAGCAGCCCGATCCCCAGGGGGAGTTCTGAGGAGCAGTACTTC; CDR3aa: CASSPIPRGSSEEQYF
v_gene: TRBV27; d_gene: -; j_gene: TRBJ1-1; abundance: -; CDR3nt: TGTGCCAGCAGCCCATTGGGGGGGGATATGGACACTGAAGCTTTCTTT; CDR3aa: CASSPLGGDMDTEAFF
v_gene: TRBV11-3; d_gene: -; j_gene: TRBJ2-2; abundance: -; CDR3nt: TGTGCCAGCAGCCGCGCAGGGATGAACACCGGGGAGCTGTTTTTT; CDR3aa: CASSRAGMNTGELFF
v_gene: TRBV4-1; d_gene: TRBD1; j_gene: TRBJ1-2; abundance: -; CDR3nt: TGCGCCAGCAGCCGGACGACAGGGGAGGAGGGTGGCTACACCTTC; CDR3aa: CASSRTTGEEGGYTF
v_gene: TRBV29-1; d_gene: TRBD2; j_gene: TRBJ2-3; abundance: -; CDR3nt: TGCAGCGTTGGCGGGGGGACGGGATTGACAGATACGCAGTATTTT; CDR3aa: CSVGGGTGLTDTQYF
v_gene: TRBV10-1; d_gene: -; j_gene: TRBJ2-7; abundance: -; CDR3nt: TGCGCCAGCAGTGACACCTACGAGCAGTACTTC; CDR3aa: CASSDTYEQYF
v_gene: TRBV4-1; d_gene: -; j_gene: TRBJ2-1; abundance: -; CDR3nt: TGCGCCAGCAGCCAAGTTGTTGGGGGGGCTTATGAGCAGTTCTTC; CDR3aa: CASSQVVGGAYEQFF
v_gene: TRBV19; d_gene: TRBD2; j_gene: TRBJ2-1; abundance: -; CDR3nt: TGTGCCAGTGGATTAAGTGCGGGGGGGCGGCACAATGAGCAGTTCTTC; CDR3aa: CASGLSAGGRHNEQFF
v_gene: TRBV28; d_gene: TRBD1; j_gene: TRBJ1-5; abundance: -; CDR3nt: TGTGCCAGCAGTATCGACAGGGGCGGGGATCAGCCCCAGCATTTT; CDR3aa: CASSIDRGGDQPQHF
v_gene: TRBV7-9; d_gene: -; j_gene: TRBJ1-4; abundance: -; CDR3nt: TGTGCCAGCAGCTTAAGTTCATCAGGAACAACTAATGAAAAACTGTTTTTT; CDR3aa: CASSLSSSGTTNEKLFF
v_gene: TRBV18; d_gene: TRBD1; j_gene: TRBJ2-1; abundance: -; CDR3nt: TGTGCCAGCTCACCGGGACAGGTCCGAGGGCAGTTCTTC; CDR3aa: CASSPGQVRGQFF
v_gene: TRBV5-6; d_gene: -; j_gene: TRBJ2-5; abundance: once; CDR3nt: TGTGCCAGCAGCTTGGCGGCTAGTAGGGGGCAAGAGACCCAGTACTTC; CDR3aa: CASSLAASRGQETQYF
v_gene: TRBV24-1; d_gene: TRBD2; j_gene: TRBJ2-7; abundance: -; CDR3nt: TGTGCCACCAGTCAGGACTGGGGGGGCGAGCAGTACTTC; CDR3aa: CATSQDWGGEQYF
v_gene: TRBV28; d_gene: -; j_gene: TRBJ1-5; abundance: -; CDR3nt: TGTGCCAGCACCACTGGCGGGGCCCAGCATTTT; CDR3aa: CASTTGGAQHF
v_gene: TRBV27; d_gene: TRBD1; j_gene: TRBJ2-1; abundance: -; CDR3nt: TGTGCCGCCAAGACAGGGAGCTCCTACAATGAGCAGTTCTTC; CDR3aa: CAAKTGSSYNEQFF
v_gene: TRBV7-2; d_gene: -; j_gene: TRBJ2-3; abundance: -; CDR3nt: TGTGCCAGCAGCCGGAAGGGACTTTTGAGCACAGATACGCAGTATTTT; CDR3aa: CASSRKGLLSTDTQYF
v_gene: TRBV7-2; d_gene: TRBD2; j_gene: TRBJ2-3; abundance: -; CDR3nt: TGTGCCAGCAGCTCAGGACTAGCGGGAGGGGCAGATACGCAGTATTTT; CDR3aa: CASSSGLAGGADTQYF
v_gene: TRBV4-1; d_gene: TRBD1; j_gene: TRBJ2-1; abundance: -; CDR3nt: TGCGCCAGCAGCCCGGACAGGGGGGACAATGAGCAGTTCTTC; CDR3aa: CASSPDRGDNEQFF
v_gene: TRBV29-1; d_gene: TRBD2; j_gene: TRBJ2-5; abundance: -; CDR3nt: TGCAGCGTTGAAGATACAGCGGGAGGTAGAGAGACCCAGTACTTC; CDR3aa: CSVEDTAGGRETQYF
v_gene: TRBV30; d_gene: -; j_gene: TRBJ2-3; abundance: -; CDR3nt: TGTGCCTGGAGTACGGTGCCTAGCACAGATACGCAGTATTTT; CDR3aa: CAWSTVPSTDTQYF
v_gene: TRBV10-3; d_gene: TRBD1; j_gene: TRBJ1-5; abundance: -; CDR3nt: TGTGCCAGCGGAACAGGGGGGGATCAGCCCCAGCATTTT; CDR3aa: CASGTGGDQPQHF
v_gene: TRBV11-3; d_gene: -; j_gene: TRBJ1-2; abundance: -; CDR3nt: TGTGCCAGCAGCCTGGACAGTGGCTATGGCTACACCTTC; CDR3aa: CASSLDSGYGYTF
v_gene: TRBV6-5; d_gene: -; j_gene: TRBJ2-1; abundance: -; CDR3nt: TGTGCCAGCAGTTACCAGACTAGTCCCTTTTTAAATGAGCAGTTCTTC; CDR3aa: CASSYQTSPFLNEQFF
v_gene: TRBV28; d_gene: -; j_gene: TRBJ2-7; abundance: -; CDR3nt: TGTGCCACCGCCCAGGGTTATCCCTACGAGCAGTACTTC; CDR3aa: CATAQGYPYEQYF
v_gene: TRBV30; d_gene: TRBD1; j_gene: TRBJ2-5; abundance: -; CDR3nt: TGTGCCTGGAGTGGCCCGGGACAGGGGTTTCAAGAGACCCAGTACTTC; CDR3aa: CAWSGPGQGFQETQYF
v_gene: TRBV5-1; d_gene: -; j_gene: TRBJ2-2; abundance: -; CDR3nt: TGCGCCAGCAGCTTGGCTTCCCCGAACACCGGGGAGCTGTTTTTT; CDR3aa: CASSLASPNTGELFF
v_gene: TRBV11-2; d_gene: TRBD1; j_gene: TRBJ1-1; abundance: -; CDR3nt: TGTGCCAGCAGCCGACTCAGGACAGGTGGTGATACTGAAGCTTTCTTT; CDR3aa: CASSRLRTGGDTEAFF
v_gene: TRBV2; d_gene: -; j_gene: TRBJ2-3; abundance: -; CDR3nt: TGTGCCAGCACCCCCCACCTAACGACAGATACGCAGTATTTT; CDR3aa: CASTPHLTTDTQYF
v_gene: TRBV6-1; d_gene: -; j_gene: TRBJ1-6; abundance: -; CDR3nt: TGTGCCAGCAGGGAAGGAGATTGGAGTTCACCCCTCCACTTT; CDR3aa: CASREGDWSSPLHF
v_gene: TRBV12-3/TRBV12-4; d_gene: -; j_gene: TRBJ1-5; abundance: -; CDR3nt: TGTGCCAGCAGTTCAGGGGGCAATCAGCCCCAGCATTTT; CDR3aa: CASSSGGNQPQHF
v_gene: TRBV5-1; d_gene: -; j_gene: TRBJ2-7; abundance: -; CDR3nt: TGCGCCAGCAGCCCAGACAACTCCTACGAGCAGTACTTC; CDR3aa: CASSPDNSYEQYF
v_gene: TRBV6-6; d_gene: TRBD1; j_gene: TRBJ2-2; abundance: once; CDR3nt: TGTGCCAGCAGCATCACCAACAACAGGGGGCCCGGGGAGCTGTTTTTT; CDR3aa: CASSITNNRGPGELFF
v_gene: TRBV4-3; d_gene: -; j_gene: TRBJ1-3; abundance: -; CDR3nt: TGCGCCAGCAGCCAAGAAGCGGCACCTCCGTGGGGAGTAGGAAACACCATATATTTT; CDR3aa: CASSQEAAPPWGVGNTIYF
v_gene: TRBV27; d_gene: -; j_gene: TRBJ1-4; abundance: -; CDR3nt: TGTGCCAGCAGTTCCCTGGGGGAGGACCTAAATGAAAAACTGTTTTTT; CDR3aa: CASSSLGEDLNEKLFF
v_gene: TRBV6-5; d_gene: TRBD1; j_gene: TRBJ1-1; abundance: -; CDR3nt: TGTGCCAGCGTCGGACAGGGTCTCACTGAAGCTTTCTTT; CDR3aa: CASVGQGLTEAFF